This entry concerns a single T cell receptor beta chain. Which antigen it targets is not known. Per-nucleotide qualities are absent, and no much larger clonotype sits a single base away. One collaborating source in Seattle enrolled patients during active infection and followed them longitudinally through the course of disease. The collaborating institutions used their own protocols to collect whole blood in K2EDTA tubes. For TCRbeta analysis, collaborator samples were shipped as frozen whole blood, as isolated PBMCs, or as DNA extracted from either sample type. The immunoSEQ Assay, a bias-controlled multiplex PCR, was used to amplify TCRbeta CDR3 regions from genomic DNA. Per the source publication's procedure: The number of nucleated cells in each sample was estimated from the amplification of reference gene primers within the assay. Sequence reads were collapsed and filtered to measure the absolute abundance of every unique TCRbeta CDR3 rearrangement. Productive Simpson clonality was computed per sample as the square root of Simpson's diversity index over productive rearrangements. Drawn from immuneACCESS, this table holds only the in-frame rearrangements with V and J called that TCRdb kept. Clones are partly lost; checked studies trace under half to an unresolved V gene and leave the rest unexplained. V and J calls and clone size come straight from that table; D and trimming were deduced from the DNA. The sample records almost 250,000 clones, about 83% of which are singletons. Roughly 6.2% of the sample is taken by the ten largest.

This entry comes from a study of blood T cell repertoires in COVID-19 (dated by TCRdb to about 2020). Background on the whole study: Samples from collaborators originated in the United States, Italy and Spain and spanned both the acute and convalescent phases of COVID-19. The prospective study material was composed of cDNA or gDNA derived from T cells, B-cell-depleted T cells, or PBMCs. The dataset comprised deeply sampled blood TCRbeta repertoires from subjects exposed to, actively infected with, or recovered from COVID-19. The repertoires were released in a freely available public database meant as a resource for research on the immune response to SARS-CoV-2. The samples were drawn from two sources: the first 160 participants of the ongoing ImmuneRACE study, and 1,000 to 1,500 subjects contributed by 6 global collaborators. A de-identified subject ID, COVID-19 status, age in years and sex were almost always included in the sample metadata. Where available, HLA class I and class II types were obtained from metadata supplied by the sample provider rather than from assay-based typing.

The paper as a whole reports these results and caveats: How much clinical and demographic metadata was included differed by source and by participant, and the metadata was provided uncurated.

What was sequenced was peripheral blood. The sequence was collected from a woman older than 75 with COVID-19, enrolled during active disease.

The DNA sequence is TGTGCCAGCTCACCACAAACTTCGAACACTGAAGCTTTCTTT. It encodes CASSPQTSNTEAFF. The V and J genes are TRBV18 and TRBJ1-1; confidence is insufficient to name the D gene. The CDR3, from cysteine to phenylalanine, totals 14 residues. Only the CDR3 DNA is retained, 42 bases long and in frame from the first base. The V and J ends are trimmed by 1 base and 1 base, leaving 7 bases between them. Looking up the germline V gene yields CDR1 KGHSH and CDR2 LQKENI.